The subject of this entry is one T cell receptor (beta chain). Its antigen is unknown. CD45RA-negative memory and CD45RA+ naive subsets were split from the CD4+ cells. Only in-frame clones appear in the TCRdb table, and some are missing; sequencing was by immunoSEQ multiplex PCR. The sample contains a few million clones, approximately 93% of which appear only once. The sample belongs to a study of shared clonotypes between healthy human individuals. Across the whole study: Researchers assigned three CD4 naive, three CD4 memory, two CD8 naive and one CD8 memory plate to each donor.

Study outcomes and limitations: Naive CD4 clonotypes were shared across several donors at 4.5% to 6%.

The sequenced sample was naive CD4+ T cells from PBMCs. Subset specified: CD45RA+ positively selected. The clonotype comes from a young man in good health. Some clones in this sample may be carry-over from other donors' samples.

CDR3 residues: CASSSRDSRGNEQFF. CDR3 DNA: TGTGCCAGCAGCTCCCGGGACTCTAGGGGCAATGAGCAGTTCTTC. V gene TRBV7-2 combines with J gene TRBJ2-1; D perhaps matches TRBD2 (6 bases). V was shortened by 4 bases and J by 6 bases, with 16 bases between the two germline ends. The CDR3 covers 15 residues. Looked up from germline, CDR1 is SGHTA and CDR2 is FQGNSA.